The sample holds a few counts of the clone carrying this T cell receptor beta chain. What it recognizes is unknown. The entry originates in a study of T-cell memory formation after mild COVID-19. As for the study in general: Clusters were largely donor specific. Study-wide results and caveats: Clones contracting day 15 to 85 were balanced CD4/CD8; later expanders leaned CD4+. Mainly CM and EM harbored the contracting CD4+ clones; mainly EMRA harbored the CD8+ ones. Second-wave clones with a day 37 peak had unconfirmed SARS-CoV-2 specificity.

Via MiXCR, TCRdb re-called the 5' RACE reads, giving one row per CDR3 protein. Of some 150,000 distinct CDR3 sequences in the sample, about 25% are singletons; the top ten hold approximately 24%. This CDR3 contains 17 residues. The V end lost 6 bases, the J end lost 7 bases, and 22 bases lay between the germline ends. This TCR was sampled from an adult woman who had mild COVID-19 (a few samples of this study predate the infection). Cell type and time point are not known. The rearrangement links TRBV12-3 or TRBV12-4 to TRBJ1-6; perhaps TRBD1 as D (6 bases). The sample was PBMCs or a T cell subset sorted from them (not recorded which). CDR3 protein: CASSSQPGADGNSPLHF. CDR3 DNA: TGTGCCAGCAGCTCCCAACCAGGGGCTGATGGGAATTCACCCCTCCACTTT.